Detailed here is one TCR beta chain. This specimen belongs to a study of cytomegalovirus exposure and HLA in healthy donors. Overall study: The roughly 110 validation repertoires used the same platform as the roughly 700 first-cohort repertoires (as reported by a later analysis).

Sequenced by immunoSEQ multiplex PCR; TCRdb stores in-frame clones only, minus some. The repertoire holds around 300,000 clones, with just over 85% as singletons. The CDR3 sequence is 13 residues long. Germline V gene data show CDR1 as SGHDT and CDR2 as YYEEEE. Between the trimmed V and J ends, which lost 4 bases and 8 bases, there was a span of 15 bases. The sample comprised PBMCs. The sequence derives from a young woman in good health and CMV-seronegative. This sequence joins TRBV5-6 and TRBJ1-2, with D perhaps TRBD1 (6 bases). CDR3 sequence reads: CASSPEGGSGYTF. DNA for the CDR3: TGTGCCAGCAGCCCGGAGGGGGGGAGCGGCTACACCTTC.